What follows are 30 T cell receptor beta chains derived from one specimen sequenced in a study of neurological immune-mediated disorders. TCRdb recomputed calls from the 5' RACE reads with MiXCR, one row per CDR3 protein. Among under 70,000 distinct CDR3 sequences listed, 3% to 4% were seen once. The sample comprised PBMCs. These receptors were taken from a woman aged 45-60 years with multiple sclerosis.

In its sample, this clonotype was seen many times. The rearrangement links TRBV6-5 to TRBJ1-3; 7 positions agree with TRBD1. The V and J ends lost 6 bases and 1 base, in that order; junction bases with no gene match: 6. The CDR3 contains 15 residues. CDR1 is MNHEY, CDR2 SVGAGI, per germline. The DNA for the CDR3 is TGTGCCAGCAGACCACAGGGGTTTTCTGGAAACACCATATATTTT. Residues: CASRPQGFSGNTIYF.

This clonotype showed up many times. The CDR3 here is CASSYSGGPSTEAFF. The CDR3 DNA sequence: TGTGCCAGCAGTTACTCGGGGGGGCCTTCCACTGAAGCTTTCTTT. The chain combines TRBV6-6 with TRBJ1-1; maybe TRBD1 (6 bases). The CDR3 runs 15 residues. V was shortened by 0 bases and J by 4 bases, with 12 bases between the two germline ends. Germline-derived CDR1 and CDR2 are MNHNY and SVGAGI (reference sequence).

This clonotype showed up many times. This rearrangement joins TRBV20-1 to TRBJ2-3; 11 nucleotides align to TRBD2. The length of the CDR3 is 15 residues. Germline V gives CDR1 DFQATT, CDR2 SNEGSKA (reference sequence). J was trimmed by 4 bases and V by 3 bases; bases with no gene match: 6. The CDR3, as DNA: TGCAGTGCTAGTGCGACTAGCGGGATCGCAGATACGCAGTATTTT. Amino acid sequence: CSASATSGIADTQYF.

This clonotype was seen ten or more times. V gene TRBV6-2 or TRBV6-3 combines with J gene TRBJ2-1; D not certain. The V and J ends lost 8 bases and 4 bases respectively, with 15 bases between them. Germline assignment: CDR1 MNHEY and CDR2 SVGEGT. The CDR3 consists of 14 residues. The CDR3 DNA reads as TGTGCCAGCCTCGACTCGTCTACTTACAATGAGCAGTTCTTC. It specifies CASLDSSTYNEQFF.

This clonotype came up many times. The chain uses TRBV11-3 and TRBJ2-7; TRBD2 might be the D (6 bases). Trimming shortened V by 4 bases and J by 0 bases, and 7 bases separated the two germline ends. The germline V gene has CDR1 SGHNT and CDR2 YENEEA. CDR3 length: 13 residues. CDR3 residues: CASSSRGSYEQYF. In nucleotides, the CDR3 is TGTGCCAGCAGCTCGCGGGGCTCCTACGAGCAGTACTTC.

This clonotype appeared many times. The chain's CDR3 is CASSVGGYSNQPQHF. For the CDR3, the DNA is TGTGCCAGCAGCGTGGGGGGGTATAGCAATCAGCCCCAGCATTTT. This chain links TRBV9 with TRBJ1-5; tentatively, D is TRBD1 (5 bases). V dropped 2 bases and J dropped 0 bases, with 9 bases sitting between them. Germline assignment: CDR1 SGDLS and CDR2 YYNGEE. The CDR3 totals 15 residues.

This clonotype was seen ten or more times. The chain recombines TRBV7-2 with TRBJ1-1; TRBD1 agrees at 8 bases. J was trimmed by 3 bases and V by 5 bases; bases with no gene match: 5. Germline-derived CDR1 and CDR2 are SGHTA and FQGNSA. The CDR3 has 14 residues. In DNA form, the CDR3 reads TGTGCCAGCAGCAAAACCAGGGGGCACACTGAAGCTTTCTTT. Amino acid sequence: CASSKTRGHTEAFF. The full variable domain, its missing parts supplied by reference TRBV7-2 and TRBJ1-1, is GAGVSQSPSNKVTEKGKDVELRCDPISGHTALYWYRQSLGQGLEFLIYFQGNSAPDKSGLPSDRFSAERTGGSVSTLTIQRTQQEDSAVYLCASSKTRGHTEAFFGQGTRLTVV.

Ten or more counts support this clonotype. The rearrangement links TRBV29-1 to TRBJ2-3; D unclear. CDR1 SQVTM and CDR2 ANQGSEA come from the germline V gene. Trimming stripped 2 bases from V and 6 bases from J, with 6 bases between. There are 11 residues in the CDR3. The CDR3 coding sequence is TGCAGCGTTGAATCCGGGGATACGCAGTATTTT. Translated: CSVESGDTQYF.

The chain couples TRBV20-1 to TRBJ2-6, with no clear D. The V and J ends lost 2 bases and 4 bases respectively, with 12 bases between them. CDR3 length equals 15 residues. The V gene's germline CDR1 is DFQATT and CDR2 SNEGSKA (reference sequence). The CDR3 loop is CSARSRIGGANVLTF. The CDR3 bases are TGCAGTGCTAGATCCCGAATCGGGGGGGCCAACGTCCTGACTTTC.

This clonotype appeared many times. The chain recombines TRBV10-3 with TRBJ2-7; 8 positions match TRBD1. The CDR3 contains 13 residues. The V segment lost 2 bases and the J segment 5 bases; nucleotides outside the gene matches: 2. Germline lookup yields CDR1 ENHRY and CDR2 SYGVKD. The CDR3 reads CAISEGQGHEQYF. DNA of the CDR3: TGTGCCATCAGTGAGGGACAGGGTCACGAGCAGTACTTC.

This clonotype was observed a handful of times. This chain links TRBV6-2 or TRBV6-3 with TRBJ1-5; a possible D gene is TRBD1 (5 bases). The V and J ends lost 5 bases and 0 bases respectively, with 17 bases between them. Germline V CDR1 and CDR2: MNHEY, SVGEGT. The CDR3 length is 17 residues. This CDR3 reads CASSARGAIGSNQPQHF. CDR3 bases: TGTGCCAGCAGTGCCCGTGGGGCCATCGGTAGCAATCAGCCCCAGCATTTT.

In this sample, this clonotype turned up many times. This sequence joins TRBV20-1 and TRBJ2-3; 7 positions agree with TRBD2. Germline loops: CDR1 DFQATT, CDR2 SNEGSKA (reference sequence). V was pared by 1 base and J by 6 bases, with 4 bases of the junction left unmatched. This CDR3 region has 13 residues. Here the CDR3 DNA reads TGCAGTGCTAGAGCCGGGAGGTCGGATACGCAGTATTTT. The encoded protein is CSARAGRSDTQYF.

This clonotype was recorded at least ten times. The DNA for the CDR3 is TGTGCCAGCAGCCTCCACGGGCAGTCTTACTACACTGAAGCTTTCTTT. Its translation is CASSLHGQSYYTEAFF. This sequence joins TRBV5-6 and TRBJ1-1; D remains unclear. The germline CDR1 and CDR2 sequences are SGHDT and YYEEEE. The CDR3 sequence is 16 residues long. Trimming removed 4 bases at V and 3 bases at J, with 19 bases between.

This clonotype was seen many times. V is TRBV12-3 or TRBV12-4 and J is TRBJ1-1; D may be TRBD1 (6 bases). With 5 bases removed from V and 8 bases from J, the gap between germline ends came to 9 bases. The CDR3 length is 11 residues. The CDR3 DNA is TGTGCCAGCAGTGTAGGGGGGGAAGCTTTCTTT. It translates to CASSVGGEAFF.

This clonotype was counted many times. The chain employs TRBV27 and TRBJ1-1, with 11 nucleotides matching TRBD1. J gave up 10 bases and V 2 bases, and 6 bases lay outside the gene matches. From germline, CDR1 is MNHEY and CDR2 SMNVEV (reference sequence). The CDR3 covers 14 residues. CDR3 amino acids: CASSLSGQGAPAFF. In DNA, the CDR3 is TGTGCCAGCAGTTTAAGTGGACAGGGGGCTCCAGCTTTCTTT.

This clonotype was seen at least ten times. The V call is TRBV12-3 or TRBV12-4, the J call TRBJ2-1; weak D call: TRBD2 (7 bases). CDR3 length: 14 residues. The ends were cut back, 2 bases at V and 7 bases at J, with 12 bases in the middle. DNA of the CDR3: TGTGCCAGCAGTTTAAGAGGGGGGGGAAATGAGCAGTTCTTC. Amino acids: CASSLRGGGNEQFF.

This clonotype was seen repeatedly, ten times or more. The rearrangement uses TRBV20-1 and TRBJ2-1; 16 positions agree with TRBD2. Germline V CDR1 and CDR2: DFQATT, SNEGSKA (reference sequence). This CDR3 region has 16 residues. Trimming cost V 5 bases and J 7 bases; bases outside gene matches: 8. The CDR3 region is CSAPGLAGGPGNEQFF. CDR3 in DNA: TGCAGTGCTCCGGGACTAGCGGGAGGGCCTGGTAATGAGCAGTTCTTC.

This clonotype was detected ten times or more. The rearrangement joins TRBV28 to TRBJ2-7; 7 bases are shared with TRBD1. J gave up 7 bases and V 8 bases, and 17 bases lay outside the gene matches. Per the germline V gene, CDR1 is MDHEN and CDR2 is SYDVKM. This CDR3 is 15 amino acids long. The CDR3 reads CASSSPDRRTGEQYF. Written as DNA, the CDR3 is TGTGCCAGCTCCTCCCCCGACAGGAGGACAGGAGAGCAGTACTTC.

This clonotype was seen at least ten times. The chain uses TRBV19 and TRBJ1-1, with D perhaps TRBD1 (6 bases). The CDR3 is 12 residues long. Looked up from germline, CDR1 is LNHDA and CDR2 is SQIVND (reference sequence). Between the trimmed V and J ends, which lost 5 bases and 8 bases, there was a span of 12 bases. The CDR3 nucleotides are TGTGCCAGTAGTTCCGGACAGTTAGAAGCTTTCTTT. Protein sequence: CASSSGQLEAFF.

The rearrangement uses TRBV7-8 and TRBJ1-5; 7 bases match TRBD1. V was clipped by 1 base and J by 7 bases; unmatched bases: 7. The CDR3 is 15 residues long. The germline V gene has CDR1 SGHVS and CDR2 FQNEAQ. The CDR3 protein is CASSLDYRGEQPQHF. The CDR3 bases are TGTGCCAGCAGCTTAGATTACAGGGGTGAACAGCCCCAGCATTTT.

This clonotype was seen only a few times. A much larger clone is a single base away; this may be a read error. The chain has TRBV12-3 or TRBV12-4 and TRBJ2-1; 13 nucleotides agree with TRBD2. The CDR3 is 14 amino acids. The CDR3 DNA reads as TGTGCCAGCAGCGGGACTAGCGGGGACAATGAGAAGTTCTTC. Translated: CASSGTSGDNEKFF.

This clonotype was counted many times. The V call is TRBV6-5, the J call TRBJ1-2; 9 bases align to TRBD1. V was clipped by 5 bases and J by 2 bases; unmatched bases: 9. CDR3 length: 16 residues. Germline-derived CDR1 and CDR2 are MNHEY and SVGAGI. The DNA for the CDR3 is TGTGCCAGCAGTCTTACAGGGGGCGAAGCCAACTATGGCTACACCTTC. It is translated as CASSLTGGEANYGYTF.

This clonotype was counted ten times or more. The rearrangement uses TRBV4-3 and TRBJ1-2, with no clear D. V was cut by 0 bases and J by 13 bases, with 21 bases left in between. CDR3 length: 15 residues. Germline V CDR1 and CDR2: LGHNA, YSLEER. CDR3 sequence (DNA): TGCGCCAGCAGCCAAGATTTTGGCGGACGATATGTAGTCACCTTC. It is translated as CASSQDFGGRYVVTF.

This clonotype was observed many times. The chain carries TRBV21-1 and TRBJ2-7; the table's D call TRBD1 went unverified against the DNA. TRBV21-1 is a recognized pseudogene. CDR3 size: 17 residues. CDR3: CASSKADQGSSSYEQYV. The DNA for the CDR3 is TGTGCCAGCAGCAAAGCGGATCAGGGGTCAAGCTCCTACGAGCAGTACGTC.

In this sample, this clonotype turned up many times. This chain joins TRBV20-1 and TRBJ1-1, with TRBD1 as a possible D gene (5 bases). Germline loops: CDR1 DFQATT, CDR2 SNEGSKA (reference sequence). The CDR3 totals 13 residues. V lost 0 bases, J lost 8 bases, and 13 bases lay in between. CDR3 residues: CSARDHTQGEAFF. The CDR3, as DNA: TGCAGTGCTAGAGATCATACCCAGGGAGAAGCTTTCTTT.

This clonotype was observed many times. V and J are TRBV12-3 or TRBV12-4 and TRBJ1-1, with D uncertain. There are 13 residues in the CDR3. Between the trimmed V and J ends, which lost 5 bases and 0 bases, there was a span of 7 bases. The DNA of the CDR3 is TGTGCCAGCAGTAGCGGGCTGAACACTGAAGCTTTCTTT. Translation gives CASSSGLNTEAFF.

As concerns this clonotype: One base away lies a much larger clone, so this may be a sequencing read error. The chain's CDR3 is CSAELHPRVNTEAFF. CDR3 nucleotide sequence: TGCAGTGCAGAGCTACACCCCAGGGTAAACACTGAAGCTTTCTTT. The rearrangement links TRBV20-1 to TRBJ1-1; a possible D gene is TRBD1 (5 bases). The CDR3 runs 15 residues. V was trimmed by 6 bases and J by 2 bases, leaving 19 bases between them. Germline V gives CDR1 DFQATT, CDR2 SNEGSKA (reference sequence).

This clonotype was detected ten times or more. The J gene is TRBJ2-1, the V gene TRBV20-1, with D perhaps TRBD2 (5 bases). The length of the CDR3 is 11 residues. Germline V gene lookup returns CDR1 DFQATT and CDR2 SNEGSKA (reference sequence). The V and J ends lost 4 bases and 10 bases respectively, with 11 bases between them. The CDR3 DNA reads TGCAGTGCTATTATCCCGGGGGAGCAGTTCTTC. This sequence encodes CSAIIPGEQFF.

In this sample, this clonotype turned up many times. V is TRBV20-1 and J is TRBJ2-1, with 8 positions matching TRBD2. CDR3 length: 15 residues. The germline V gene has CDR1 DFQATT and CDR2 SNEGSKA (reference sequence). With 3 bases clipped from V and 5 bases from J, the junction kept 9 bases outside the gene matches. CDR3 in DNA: TGCAGTGCTAGCATCGGGGGGGCGCTGGACAATGAGCAGTTCTTC. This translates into CSASIGGALDNEQFF.

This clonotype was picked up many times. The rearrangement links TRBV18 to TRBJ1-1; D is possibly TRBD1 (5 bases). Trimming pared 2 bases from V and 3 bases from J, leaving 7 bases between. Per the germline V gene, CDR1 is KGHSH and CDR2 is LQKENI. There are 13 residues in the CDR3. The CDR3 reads CASSPVGDTEAFF. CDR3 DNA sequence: TGTGCCAGCTCACCAGTGGGGGACACTGAAGCTTTCTTT.